This TCR beta chain was sequenced during a study of blood T cell repertoires in COVID-19. As for the study in general: Sample material is recorded as cDNA or gDNA derived from T cells, B-cell-depleted T cells, or PBMCs.

Generated by immunoSEQ multiplex PCR, the TCRdb table keeps only in-frame clones and is missing some. The sample has over 150,000 clones, 65% to 85% seen once. The CDR3 is 13 residues long. Trimming left V 4 bases short and J 8 bases short, with 11 bases between. The germline V gene encodes CDR1 SNHLY and CDR2 FYNNEI. V is TRBV2 and J is TRBJ1-4; the D is unclear. The receptor was isolated from a woman aged 80 or older with acute or convalescent COVID-19. The source material was peripheral blood. The CDR3 here is CASSVAGGEKLFF. In nucleotides, the CDR3 is TGTGCCAGCAGTGTTGCAGGTGGAGAAAAACTGTTTTTT.